This note documents a single TCR beta chain sequence. These data belong to a study of blood T cell repertoires in COVID-19. Original data processing: Nucleated cell number was recorded as an estimate derived from reference gene primer amplification. This table comes from immunoSEQ multiplex PCR, and its TCRdb copy is limited to in-frame clones, with some not included. V and J calls and clone size are given by that table; D and trimming were obtained from the DNA. The data contain some 280,000 clones, around 86% of them singletons. The CDR3 covers 12 residues. Trimming removed 0 bases from V and 6 bases from J, with 5 bases in between. Germline loops: CDR1 LNHDA, CDR2 SQIVND (reference sequence).

The gene calls are TRBV19 and TRBJ1-2, with no clear D. This receptor was taken from a woman aged 30 to 39 with active or convalescent COVID-19. The sample was peripheral blood. CDR3 sequence (DNA): TGTGCCAGTAGTATAGAGGGCCATGGCTACACCTTC. As protein: CASSIEGHGYTF.